A selection of T cell receptor beta chains follows, all from one sample in a study of PD-L1 blockade in urothelial cancer. Clones were sequenced by immunoSEQ multiplex PCR, and TCRdb holds only the in-frame ones, with some missing. The sample includes 35,000 to 55,000 clones, roughly four fifths seen only once; the top ten take around 13%. Sequenced here: PBMCs, sampled around atezolizumab (anti-PD-L1) treatment. The source of these receptors is a man aged 60-69 years with urothelial cancer. Both conserved end residues are part of each CDR3. D genes are given only for firm matches. Clone size is shown for a subset of rows, as once, few, many or a class of expanded clone.

TGTGCCAGCAGTTTAGGCGACATAACGAGCGGGGGGAAAAGCTCCTACGAGCAGTACTTC	CASSLGDITSGGKSSYEQYF	TRBV27	TRBD2	.	TRBJ2-7
TGTGCCAGCGAGGGACAAGTCTACGAGCAGTACTTC	CASEGQVYEQYF	TRBV6-1	.	.	TRBJ2-7
TGCGCCAGCAGCAGGGCCGGGACAGGGAAGTTAATGAACACTGAAGCTTTCTTT	CASSRAGTGKLMNTEAFF	TRBV5-1	TRBD1	.	TRBJ1-1
TGCGCCAGCAGCCCATGGGGGGGCGAAATAGATACGCAGTATTTT	CASSPWGGEIDTQYF	TRBV4-1	.	.	TRBJ2-3
TGTGCCAGTACGGGACAAAACACCGGGGAGCTGTTTTTT	CASTGQNTGELFF	TRBV28	.	.	TRBJ2-2
TGTGCCAGCAGCCCCCGGGGGGTTGATGAGCAGTTCTTC	CASSPRGVDEQFF	TRBV9	TRBD2	.	TRBJ2-1
TGCGCCAGCAGCCGGAACACTGAAGCTTTCTTT	CASSRNTEAFF	TRBV5-1	.	few	TRBJ1-1
TGCGCCAGCAGCTTGGAGAGTTACGGATCTAGGGGCTACACCTTC	CASSLESYGSRGYTF	TRBV5-1	.	.	TRBJ1-2
TGTGCCACCAGCAGAGATGGAGAAGGGACAGGTGGATTTTCTGGGGCCAACGTCCTGACTTTC	CATSRDGEGTGGFSGANVLTF	TRBV15	TRBD1	.	TRBJ2-6
TGTGCCACCAGCGCCCCCCATGGGGGCACTAATGAAAAACTGTTTTTT	CATSAPHGGTNEKLFF	TRBV15	.	.	TRBJ1-4
TGTGCCAGTAGTGGGGGCCGAATAGGCTACACCTTC	CASSGGRIGYTF	TRBV19	.	.	TRBJ1-2
TGTGCCACCAGTGACCGGGACAGGGACTATGGCTACACCTTC	CATSDRDRDYGYTF	TRBV15	TRBD1	.	TRBJ1-2
TGTGCCAGCAGTAACCGGGACAATAATCAGCCCCAGCATTTT	CASSNRDNNQPQHF	TRBV6-1	.	.	TRBJ1-5
TGTGCCAGCAGTCCGACAGGGCTCAGGGCTGAAGCTTTCTTT	CASSPTGLRAEAFF	TRBV28	TRBD1	once	TRBJ1-1
TGTGCCAGCAGTGACCCCAGGGTTTCACCCCTCCACTTT	CASSDPRVSPLHF	TRBV6-1	.	.	TRBJ1-6
TGTGCCAGCAGCCCTGGGAGCGGGGCTACCCAAGAGACCCAGTACTTC	CASSPGSGATQETQYF	TRBV11-3	TRBD2	.	TRBJ2-5
TGTGCCAGCAGCCTAATACAGGGGAGCTATGGCTACACCTTC	CASSLIQGSYGYTF	TRBV5-6	TRBD1	.	TRBJ1-2
TGTGCCAGCCGTAGCTTGGTGTACGAGCAGTACTTC	CASRSLVYEQYF	TRBV28	.	medium-sized	TRBJ2-7
TGTGCCAGAAGCTCCTACACCTCTAGCGGGCGAAACTCCTACAATGAGCAGTTCTTC	CARSSYTSSGRNSYNEQFF	TRBV5-3	TRBD2	.	TRBJ2-1
TGTGCCAGCAGCCCGTACAATGTATTCACCTACAATGAGCAGTTCTTC	CASSPYNVFTYNEQFF	TRBV5-5	.	.	TRBJ2-1
TGTGCCACACAGGGACCGCTCGAAAAGCAGTACTTC	CATQGPLEKQYF	TRBV6-1	.	medium-sized	TRBJ2-7
TGTGCCAGCCTACCGGGACTAGCAAGCACAGATACGCAGTATTTT	CASLPGLASTDTQYF	TRBV19	TRBD2	.	TRBJ2-3
TGTGCCAGCAGCCCGGATGGACAGTATCAAGAGACCCAGTACTTC	CASSPDGQYQETQYF	TRBV5-8	.	.	TRBJ2-5
TGTGCCAGCAGGAATGGGCCTCCTGGCAATCAGCCCCAGCATTTT	CASRNGPPGNQPQHF	TRBV27	.	.	TRBJ1-5
TGCGCCAGCAGCTCAGAACGCGGGCAGTTCGCGAACACCGGGGAGCTGTTTTTT	CASSSERGQFANTGELFF	TRBV4-3	.	.	TRBJ2-2
TGTGCCAGCAGCGGGGACAGGGGTGGCTCCTACGAGCAGTACTTC	CASSGDRGGSYEQYF	TRBV4-2	TRBD1	.	TRBJ2-7
TGTGCCAGCAGCTTAGATGGGGACAGCCGGTTTGAGCAGTTCTTC	CASSLDGDSRFEQFF	TRBV7-8	TRBD1	.	TRBJ2-1
TGTGCCAGCAGTTTATACCCGGGGGGGGGCAATCAGCCCCAGCATTTT	CASSLYPGGGNQPQHF	TRBV27	.	.	TRBJ1-5
TGCGCCAGCAGCCCGAGGGGGACAGGGGGGCCACGACCCTACGAGCAGTACTTC	CASSPRGTGGPRPYEQYF	TRBV5-1	TRBD1	.	TRBJ2-7
TGTGCCAGCAGCCCCCTGGCCGCCGCAGGGCCGTGGACTGAAGCTTTCTTT	CASSPLAAAGPWTEAFF	TRBV7-2	.	.	TRBJ1-1
TGTGCCAGCAGCCCTCAACGGACTAGCGGAGTCAATGAGCAGTTCTTC	CASSPQRTSGVNEQFF	TRBV11-2	TRBD2	once	TRBJ2-1
TGTGCCAGCAGCCTGGGGGCTCGAGAGACCCAGTACTTC	CASSLGARETQYF	TRBV11-2	.	.	TRBJ2-5
TGTGCCAGTAGTGGCGGGTTCTCTGGGGCCAACGTCCTGACTTTC	CASSGGFSGANVLTF	TRBV19	.	medium-sized	TRBJ2-6
TGCGCCAGCAGATCCACGGGACAGGGCTATGGCTACACCTTC	CASRSTGQGYGYTF	TRBV5-1	TRBD1	.	TRBJ1-2
TGTGCCAGTAGGGACCGGGGTCCTGGCACAGATACGCAGTATTTT	CASRDRGPGTDTQYF	TRBV19	.	.	TRBJ2-3
TGTGCCAGCAGCCAAGATGGGCAGCCCACTCAGCCCCAGCATTTT	CASSQDGQPTQPQHF	TRBV4-2	.	once	TRBJ1-5
TGTGCCAGCAGTGCCCCCCGTATCCCAACTCCCCCTGTCACAGATACGCAGTATTTT	CASSAPRIPTPPVTDTQYF	TRBV2	.	.	TRBJ2-3
TGTGCCAGCAGTTTATATAATCGGGGTGTGAATGAGCAGTTCTTC	CASSLYNRGVNEQFF	TRBV28	.	.	TRBJ2-1
TGTGCCAGCAGTCCGGGGGGGGTTGGCAATCAGCCCCAGCATTTT	CASSPGGVGNQPQHF	TRBV6-5	.	.	TRBJ1-5
TGTGCCAGCAACCCCGTCACAGGCTACGAGCAGTACTTC	CASNPVTGYEQYF	TRBV6-1	.	few	TRBJ2-7
TGTGCCAGCAGTCGGACAGGCTGGTACACCTTC	CASSRTGWYTF	TRBV28	TRBD1	.	TRBJ1-2